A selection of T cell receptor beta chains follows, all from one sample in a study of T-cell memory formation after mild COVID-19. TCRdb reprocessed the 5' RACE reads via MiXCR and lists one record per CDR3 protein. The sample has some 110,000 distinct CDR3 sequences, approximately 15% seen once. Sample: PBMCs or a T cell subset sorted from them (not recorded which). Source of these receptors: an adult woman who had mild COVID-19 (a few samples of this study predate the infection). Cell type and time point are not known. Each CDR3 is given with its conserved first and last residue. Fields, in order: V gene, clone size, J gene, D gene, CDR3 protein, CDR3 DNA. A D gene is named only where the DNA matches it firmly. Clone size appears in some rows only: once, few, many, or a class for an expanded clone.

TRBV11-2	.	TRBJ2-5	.	CASSLELTGEAYF	TGTGCCAGCAGCTTAGAGCTTACCGGGGAGGCGTACTTC
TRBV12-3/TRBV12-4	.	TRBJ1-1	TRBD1	CASSLAGTGDTEAFF	TGTGCCAGCAGCCTAGCCGGGACAGGGGACACTGAAGCTTTCTTT
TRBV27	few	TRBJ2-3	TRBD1	CASRTGGGTDTQYF	TGTGCCAGCAGAACAGGGGGCGGGACAGATACGCAGTATTTT
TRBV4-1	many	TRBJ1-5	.	CASSQDWRTVNQPQHF	TGCGCCAGCAGCCAAGATTGGAGGACGGTCAATCAGCCCCAGCATTTT
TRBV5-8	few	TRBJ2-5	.	CASSLTGTEGETQYF	TGTGCCAGCAGCTTGACAGGGACCGAGGGAGAGACCCAGTACTTC
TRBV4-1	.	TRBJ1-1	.	CASSQDRGQGAEAFF	TGCGCCAGCAGCCAAGATAGGGGCCAGGGCGCTGAAGCTTTCTTT
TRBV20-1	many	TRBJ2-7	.	CSARGGGVSPSYEQYF	TGCAGTGCTAGAGGGGGTGGGGTCTCTCCCTCCTACGAGCAGTACTTC
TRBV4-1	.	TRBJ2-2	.	CASSQEGLNTGELFF	TGCGCCAGCAGCCAAGAGGGACTGAACACCGGGGAGCTGTTTTTT
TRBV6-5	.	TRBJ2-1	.	CASSYLGEGNEQFF	TGTGCCAGCAGTTACCTGGGCGAGGGCAATGAGCAGTTCTTC
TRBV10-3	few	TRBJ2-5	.	CAISDPDPQEGETQYF	TGTGCCATCAGTGACCCCGACCCTCAAGAGGGGGAGACCCAGTACTTC
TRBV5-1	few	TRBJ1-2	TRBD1	CASSLGPRTGGNLNYGYTF	TGCGCCAGCAGCTTGGGGCCGCGGACAGGGGGAAATCTTAACTATGGCTACACCTTC
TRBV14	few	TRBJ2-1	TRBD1	CASSLQGVPYNEQFF	TGTGCCAGCAGCCTACAGGGGGTCCCCTACAATGAGCAGTTCTTC